The sequence of this TCR beta chain was determined in a study of cytomegalovirus exposure and HLA in healthy donors. Study-wide points: Being productive about 87% or about 30% of the time was typical of most TCR beta V segments in an earlier analysis. Researchers left out some V segments, among them TRBV6-2 and TRBV6-3, as indistinguishable. A missense variant in DCLRE1C was later tied to TCR beta V- and J-gene trimming. Upon later analysis, TCR association rates were observed to vary by HLA locus, being highest for DRB1 and lowest for HLA-C.

On this clone: No antigen is known for it.

This CDR3 spans 18 amino acids. Germline CDR1 SGHVS, CDR2 FNYEAQ. The junction had 13 bases not matched to a gene; V was cut back by 4 bases and J by 1 base. 60 Vbeta and 13 Jbeta primers were used in PCR. The protocol was immunoSEQ multiplex PCR, while the TCRdb copy is restricted to in-frame clones and leaves out a portion. The sample table includes about 150,000 clones. What was sequenced was PBMCs. This TCR was recovered from a young man in good health and CMV-seronegative. This rearrangement joins TRBV7-6 to TRBJ1-1, with 9 bases identical to TRBD1. CDR3 DNA: TGTGCCAGCAGCTCTGAGGGGCTGGGACAGGGAACGAACACTGAAGCTTTCTTT. It encodes CASSSEGLGQGTNTEAFF.